A single TCR beta chain is shown here with its context. Its target is unknown. Data came from immunoSEQ multiplex PCR; TCRdb stores just in-frame clones and leaves some out. Among 50,000 to 65,000 clones listed, 86% were seen once. The record originates from a study of OX40 agonist ivuxolimab in advanced cancers. This CDR3 has 14 residues. V was clipped by 4 bases and J by 7 bases, with 16 bases between them. Germline CDR1 MNHNS, CDR2 SASEGT. Study findings and constraints: Clonal expansion by week 6 occurred in CD4+ and CD8+ blood T cells (at 0.1 to 3.0 mg/kg). Still undetermined is the antigen specificity of the expanded peripheral T cells.

This material consisted of CD4+ or CD8+ T cells sorted from blood, taken in a trial of the OX40 agonist ivuxolimab. The V gene is TRBV6-1, the J gene TRBJ2-5, with D tentatively TRBD2 (5 bases). The sequence derives from an adult with an advanced solid tumor such as melanoma, head and neck, liver or kidney cancer. In nucleotides, the CDR3 is TGTGCCAGCAGTGTCTACTTGGAACGGGGGACCCAGTACTTC. Translation gives CASSVYLERGTQYF.